These 24 T cell receptor beta chains came from one sample sequenced in a study of blood T cell repertoires in COVID-19. This table comes from immunoSEQ multiplex PCR, and its TCRdb copy is limited to in-frame clones, with some not included. The data show roughly 97,000 clones, 90% to 95% seen once. The sample comprised peripheral blood. The source of these receptors is a human donor in a cohort sampled during active COVID-19.

The V call is TRBV11-2, the J call TRBJ1-1; D is unresolved. The CDR3 contains 12 residues. Germline-derived CDR1 and CDR2 are SGHAT and FQNNGV. Trimming pared 5 bases from V and 6 bases from J, leaving 10 bases between. DNA for the CDR3: TGTGCCAGCAGCGGACTATTGGCTGAAGCTTTCTTT. It codes for CASSGLLAEAFF.

This clone was counted a single time. J is TRBJ1-5 and V is TRBV5-5, with 7 nucleotides matching TRBD1. After removal of 0 bases from V and 7 bases from J, the junction contained 4 bases not matched to a gene. Looked up from germline, CDR1 is SGHKS and CDR2 is YYEKEE (reference sequence). This CDR3 is 14 amino acids long. CDR3 nucleotide sequence: TGTGCCAGCAGCTTGGGACAGGGTAAGCAGCCCCAGCATTTT. It codes for CASSLGQGKQPQHF.

The rearrangement uses TRBV9 and TRBJ2-7; 7 positions match TRBD2. The CDR3 runs to 14 residues. Losses at the gene ends were 4 bases for V and 5 bases for J; bases not matched to a gene: 9. The germline gives CDR1 SGDLS, CDR2 YYNGEE. As DNA, the CDR3 is TGTGCCAGCAGCCCGGGAGGAGGTAGTAACGAGCAGTACTTC. It yields the protein CASSPGGGSNEQYF.

The rearrangement uses TRBV3-1 (or the pseudogene TRBV3-2) and TRBJ2-1, with a weak D call TRBD2 (5 bases). The CDR3 loop spans 14 amino acids. Trimming left V 0 bases short and J 9 bases short, with 12 bases between. Germline V CDR1 and CDR2: LGHDT, YNNKEL (reference sequence). The chain's CDR3 is CASSQDRRFGEQFF. The CDR3 nucleotides are TGTGCCAGCAGCCAAGATCGGAGGTTCGGTGAGCAGTTCTTC.

This chain joins TRBV5-4 and TRBJ2-3; D gene uncertain. CDR3 length equals 11 residues. Germline values: CDR1 SGHNT, CDR2 YYREEE (reference sequence). V gave up 4 bases and J gave up 3 bases, with 3 bases separating them. CDR3 protein: CASSQTDTQYF. The CDR3 coding sequence is TGTGCCAGCAGCCAGACAGATACGCAGTATTTT.

This clone was recorded once. This chain links TRBV11-2 with TRBJ1-3; possibly TRBD1 for D (5 bases). The CDR3 is 16 amino acids. V was trimmed by 5 bases and J by 2 bases, leaving 16 bases between them. CDR1 is SGHAT, CDR2 FQNNGV, per germline. The CDR3 coding sequence is TGTGCCAGCAGCCTAATTCGGGGGACCCCTGGAAACACCATATATTTT. Its translation is CASSLIRGTPGNTIYF.

This clone has only one observation. This chain joins TRBV5-8 and TRBJ2-1; 8 bases agree with TRBD2. J was trimmed by 2 bases and V by 0 bases; bases with no gene match: 10. Germline CDR1 reads SGHTS; CDR2 reads YDEGEE. There are 18 residues in the CDR3. CDR3 region: CASSLEWLAGIAYNEQFF. As DNA, the CDR3 is TGTGCCAGCAGCTTGGAATGGTTAGCGGGAATAGCCTACAATGAGCAGTTCTTC.

In this sample, this clone turned up once. This rearrangement joins TRBV11-2 to TRBJ1-6; D gene unclear. The CDR3 length is 13 residues. The V gene's germline CDR1 is SGHAT and CDR2 FQNNGV. Trimming stripped 4 bases from V and 9 bases from J, with 10 bases between. CDR3 DNA: TGTGCCAGCAGCTCCCCCCCAATTTCACCCCTCCACTTT. It yields the protein CASSSPPISPLHF. The variable domain in full, completed from reference TRBV11-2 and TRBJ1-6, reads EAGVAQSPRYKIIEKRQSVAFWCNPISGHATLYWYQQILGQGPKLLIQFQNNGVVDDSQLPKDRFSAERLKGVDSTLKIQPAKLEDSAVYLCASSSPPISPLHFGNGTRLTVT.

This chain connects TRBV10-2 to TRBJ1-2; maybe TRBD1 (6 bases). CDR1 WSHSY and CDR2 SAAADI come from the germline V gene. V lost 6 bases, J lost 8 bases, and 16 bases lay in between. The CDR3 extends over 13 amino acids. The CDR3 reads CASSHLGGQGYTF. For the CDR3, the DNA is TGCGCCAGCAGCCACTTGGGGGGGCAAGGCTACACCTTC.

This chain links TRBV6-8 with TRBJ2-1, with 9 bases aligning to TRBD1. The V and J ends lost 6 bases and 8 bases, in that order; junction bases with no gene match: 5. CDR1 is MNHGY, CDR2 SAAAGT, per germline. This CDR3 spans 13 amino acids. The CDR3 loop reads CASRGQGIDEQFF. In nucleotides, the CDR3 is TGTGCCAGCAGAGGACAGGGGATCGATGAGCAGTTCTTC.

This clone showed up just a few times. The chain combines TRBV28 with TRBJ1-6; possible D gene TRBD1, 6 bases. V lost 5 bases and J lost 4, with 12 bases in between. Germline V gene sequence: CDR1 MDHEN, CDR2 SYDVKM. The CDR3 runs 15 residues. CDR3 protein: CASSNRQVYNSPLHF. CDR3 nucleotide sequence: TGTGCCAGCAGTAACAGACAGGTTTATAATTCACCCCTCCACTTT.

V is TRBV27 and J is TRBJ2-1; 7 bases match TRBD2. V lost 3 bases to trimming and J lost 0 bases; unmatched junction nucleotides: 8. Germline CDR1 is MNHEY and CDR2 is SMNVEV (reference sequence). The CDR3 consists of 17 residues. In DNA, the CDR3 is TGTGCCAGCAGTTTGCCCCCGCTAGCGGACTCCTACAATGAGCAGTTCTTC. This translates into CASSLPPLADSYNEQFF.

The CDR3 protein is CASSVPSGASGVHDTQYF. CDR3 nucleotide sequence: TGTGCCAGCAGTGTACCATCCGGGGCTAGCGGAGTGCATGATACGCAGTATTTT. The gene calls are TRBV28 and TRBJ2-3, with 7 bases that match TRBD2. The CDR3 totals 18 residues. V was pared by 5 bases and J by 6 bases, with 20 bases of the junction left unmatched. Germline V gene sequence: CDR1 MDHEN, CDR2 SYDVKM.

This chain uses TRBV24-1 with TRBJ2-5; a possible D gene is TRBD2 (5 bases). CDR3 length: 13 amino acids. Trimming cost V 3 bases and J 3 bases, with 7 bases left between them. CDR1 and CDR2 (germline): KGHDR, SFDVKD. Here the CDR3 reads CATSDRTEETQYF. CDR3 in DNA: TGTGCCACCAGTGATCGGACTGAAGAGACCCAGTACTTC.

The chain has TRBV5-1 and TRBJ1-6; D is unclear. In germline, CDR1 is SGHRS, CDR2 YFSETQ. Trimming left V 0 bases short and J 7 bases short, with 8 bases between. This CDR3 comprises 14 residues. The CDR3, as DNA: TGCGCCAGCAGCTTGGCGCGGCGAAATTCACCCCTCCACTTT. Translating gives CASSLARRNSPLHF.

This CDR3 is CASGFGGSLNQPQHF. The CDR3 DNA reads TGTGCCAGCGGGTTCGGCGGCAGCCTCAATCAGCCCCAGCATTTT. The chain carries TRBV6-4 and TRBJ1-5; D not certain. This CDR3 contains 15 residues. The V gene's germline CDR1 is MRHNA and CDR2 SNTAGT. The V end lost 8 bases, the J end lost 3 bases, and 17 bases lay between the germline ends.

V usage is TRBV9 and J usage is TRBJ2-2, with D possibly TRBD2 on 5 matching bases. This CDR3 contains 14 residues. Trimming pared 1 base from V and 8 bases from J, leaving 12 bases between. Germline CDR1 reads SGDLS; CDR2 reads YYNGEE. CDR3 sequence reads: CASSVLAELGELFF. The CDR3 nucleotides read TGTGCCAGCAGCGTACTAGCTGAATTAGGGGAGCTGTTTTTT.

This chain connects TRBV3-1 (or the pseudogene TRBV3-2) to TRBJ1-4; possible D gene TRBD1, 6 bases. Germline V gene data show CDR1 as LGHDT and CDR2 as YNNKEL (reference sequence). Trimming took off 1 base at V and 10 bases at J, with 31 bases between the two ends. The CDR3 loop spans 20 amino acids. The CDR3 region has the DNA TGTGCCAGCAGCCAAGTTGGGGGCCTAAGCCGCCGGGCCCCCTCTGGAAAACTGTTTTTT. Translated: CASSQVGGLSRRAPSGKLFF.

The rearrangement links TRBV5-4 to TRBJ2-1; maybe TRBD2 (6 bases). This CDR3 has 13 residues. Germline CDR1 and CDR2: SGHNT and YYREEE (reference sequence). The V and J ends lost 2 bases and 8 bases respectively, with 11 bases between them. The CDR3 DNA follows: TGTGCCAGCAGCTTAGGTAGCGGCGATGAGCAGTTCTTC. Protein product: CASSLGSGDEQFF. Using reference TRBV5-4 and TRBJ2-1 for the parts outside the CDR3, the full variable domain is ETGVTQSPTHLIKTRGQQVTLRCSSQSGHNTVSWYQQALGQGPQFIFQYYREEENGRGNFPPRFSGLQFPNYSSELNVNALELDDSALYLCASSLGSGDEQFFGPGTRLTVL.

The genes are TRBV4-3 and TRBJ2-1; 11 bases map to TRBD1. V was clipped by 1 base and J by 6 bases; unmatched bases: 2. The V gene's germline CDR1 is LGHNA and CDR2 YSLEER. The CDR3 is 15 amino acids. The CDR3 sequence: CASSQAGTGGNEQFF. The CDR3 coding sequence is TGCGCCAGCAGCCAAGCTGGGACAGGGGGCAATGAGCAGTTCTTC.

The gene calls are TRBV7-6 and TRBJ2-7; D possibly corresponds to TRBD2 (5 bases). V lost 3 bases to trimming and J lost 7 bases, with 13 bases between them. In germline, CDR1 is SGHVS, CDR2 FNYEAQ. The CDR3 has 13 residues. The CDR3 sequence is CASSLDGGVEQYF. In nucleotides, the CDR3 is TGTGCCAGCAGCTTGGATGGAGGAGTTGAGCAGTACTTC.

This clone occurred once. The V gene is TRBV2, the J gene TRBJ2-7; 8 bases match TRBD2. Unmatched junction bases numbered 5, after V lost 4 bases and J lost 0 bases. This CDR3 contains 15 residues. Germline CDR1 reads SNHLY; CDR2 reads FYNNEI. CDR3 DNA sequence: TGTGCCAGCAGTGGATGGAGCGGGAGCTCCTACGAGCAGTACTTC. Translation: CASSGWSGSSYEQYF.

This chain uses TRBV13 with TRBJ2-2; 8 bases are shared with TRBD1. There are 15 residues in the CDR3. The germline CDR1 and CDR2 sequences are PRHDT and FYEKMQ (reference sequence). The V gene end was trimmed by 7 bases and the J gene end by 6 bases; junction bases not matched to a gene: 10. The DNA for the CDR3 is TGTGCCAGCACCTGGCTTTCACAGGGGGCCGGGGAGCTGTTTTTT. This sequence encodes CASTWLSQGAGELFF.

The chain recombines TRBV2 with TRBJ2-3; TRBD2 might be the D (5 bases). This CDR3 region has 13 residues. Trimming cost V 6 bases and J 4 bases, with 11 bases left between them. CDR1 SNHLY and CDR2 FYNNEI come from the germline V gene. In DNA form, the CDR3 reads TGTGCCAGCAGAGAGGGCTCCGCAGATACGCAGTATTTT. Amino acids: CASREGSADTQYF.